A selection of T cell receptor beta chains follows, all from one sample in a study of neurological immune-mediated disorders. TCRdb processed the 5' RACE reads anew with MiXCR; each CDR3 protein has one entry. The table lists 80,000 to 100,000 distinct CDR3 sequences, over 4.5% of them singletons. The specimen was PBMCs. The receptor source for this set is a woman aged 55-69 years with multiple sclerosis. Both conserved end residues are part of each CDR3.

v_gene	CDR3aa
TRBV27	CASSLLGGPSYEQYF
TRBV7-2	CASSLGVGEETQYF
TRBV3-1	CASSLGTGDTGELFF
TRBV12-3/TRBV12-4	CASALGGKQYF
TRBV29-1	CSVEDSGQGSETQYF
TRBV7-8	CASSYRSTYGETQYF
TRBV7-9	CASSAGTSGVAGELFF
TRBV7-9	CASSSDVQVSYEQYF
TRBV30	CAWSVLAGGETQYF
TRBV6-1	CASTRTGDGSYEQYF
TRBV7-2	CASSFVTGELFF
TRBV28	CASSYDSRGEKLFF
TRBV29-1	CSSRDTLPNTEAFF
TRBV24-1	CATSPGGFGTEAFF
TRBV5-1	CASRHPSERDVTDTQYF
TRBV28	CASKTSGGQETRYF
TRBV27	CASSLSHTTGSREQYF